Many counts were recorded for the clone carrying this TCR beta chain. The source of the sample is a study of regulatory T cells in long-lasting Graves disease. The germline V and J ends were trimmed by 0 bases and 6 bases, with 6 bases remaining between them. CDR3 length: 12 residues. Germline-derived CDR1 and CDR2 are PRHDT and FYEKMQ (reference sequence). Time point: newly diagnosed GD, antithyroid drugs for less than 3 months. RNA from PBMCs was the source of the TCR library. The patients included were those that came from an endocrinology department in Xi'an, China. Researchers made TCR beta libraries by using iRepertoire HTBI primers and running Arm-PCR on CDR3 regions. TCRdb fed the multiplex PCR reads into MiXCR, producing one record per CDR3 protein. The table includes 350,000 to 450,000 distinct CDR3 sequences, about 12% detected once. The data also belong to a second study, concerning T cells in Graves' hyperthyroidism and ophthalmopathy. That investigation notes: HTBI primers drove first-round RT-PCR of the TCR CDR3. A model of 13 V-J pairs discriminated ophthalmopathy from stable hyperthyroidism.

This chain joins TRBV13 and TRBJ2-7; D is unresolved. The receptor's source is a woman aged 18-30 years with Graves disease. The specimen comprised peripheral blood mononuclear cells (PBMCs), sampled at new diagnosis, from a patient treated with antithyroid drugs. This CDR3 is CASSLGRAEQYF. CDR3 bases: TGTGCCAGCAGCTTAGGACGCGCCGAGCAGTACTTC.